Each of the 4 T cell receptor beta chains below was sequenced from the same sample in a study of blood T cell repertoires in COVID-19. Sequencing used immunoSEQ multiplex PCR; TCRdb keeps in-frame clones, though not all of them. The sample yields roughly 130,000 clones, roughly 82% seen once. Sequencing input: peripheral blood. All receptors come from a man at least 80 years old with acute or convalescent COVID-19.

This clone was seen only a few times. This rearrangement joins TRBV7-9 to TRBJ1-2; TRBD1 might be the D (5 bases). Trimming pared 5 bases from V and 13 bases from J, leaving 17 bases between. The CDR3 loop spans 12 amino acids. The germline V gene encodes CDR1 SEHNR and CDR2 FQNEAQ (reference sequence). CDR3 coding DNA: TGTGCCAGCAGCCGGGACTACGGTCCCTGCACCTTC. Translated, it gives CASSRDYGPCTF.

The chain is built from TRBV9 and TRBJ2-3, with D tentatively TRBD2 (7 bases). CDR1 and CDR2 (germline): SGDLS, YYNGEE. The length of the CDR3 is 14 residues. Trimming removed 4 bases from V and 4 bases from J, with 13 bases in between. CDR3 sequence reads: CASSPRGGADTQYF. Here the CDR3 DNA reads TGTGCCAGCAGCCCAAGGGGGGGGGCAGATACGCAGTATTTT.

This clone was recorded once. This chain uses TRBV7-9 with TRBJ2-5, with a possible D match to TRBD2 (6 bases). V was shortened by 5 bases and J by 0 bases, with 13 bases between the two germline ends. From germline, CDR1 is SEHNR and CDR2 FQNEAQ (reference sequence). There are 15 residues in the CDR3. The DNA of the CDR3 is TGTGCCAGCAGCGTCCCGGGAGTGTACCAAGAGACCCAGTACTTC. It yields the protein CASSVPGVYQETQYF.

For the CDR3, the DNA is TGTGCCAGCTCCCTTGACAGGCCGGAGACCCAGTACTTC. Its protein product is CASSLDRPETQYF. The chain has TRBV18 and TRBJ2-5; possible D gene TRBD1, 6 bases. CDR3 size: 13 residues. V dropped 6 bases and J dropped 5 bases, with 13 bases sitting between them. Germline CDR1 and CDR2: KGHSH and LQKENI.